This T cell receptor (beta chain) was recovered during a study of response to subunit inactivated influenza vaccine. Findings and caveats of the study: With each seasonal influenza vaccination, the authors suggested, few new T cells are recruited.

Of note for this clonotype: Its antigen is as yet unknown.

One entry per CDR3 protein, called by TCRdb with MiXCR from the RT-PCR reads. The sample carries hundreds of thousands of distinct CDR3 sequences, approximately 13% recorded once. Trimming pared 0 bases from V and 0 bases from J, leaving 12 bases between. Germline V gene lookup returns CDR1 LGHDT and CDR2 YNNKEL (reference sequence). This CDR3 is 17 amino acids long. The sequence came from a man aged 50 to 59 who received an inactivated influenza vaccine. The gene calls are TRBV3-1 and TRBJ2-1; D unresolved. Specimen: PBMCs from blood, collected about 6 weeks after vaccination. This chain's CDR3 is CASSQDKTLSSYNEQFF. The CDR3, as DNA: TGTGCCAGCAGCCAAGATAAAACGTTGAGCTCCTACAATGAGCAGTTCTTC.